Following are 29 T cell receptor beta chains from one sample sequenced in a study of T cell repertoires in cytomegalovirus infection. TCRdb independently ran MiXCR on the reads; one entry per CDR3 protein. Altogether roughly 230,000 distinct CDR3 sequences are present, about a sixth being singletons, with the ten largest covering less than 60%. Sequencing used CD8+ T cells from PBMCs. The source of these receptors is a human donor in good health (CMV status not recorded). Some clones in this sample may be carry-over from other donors' samples.

This clonotype was detected only a few times. This chain connects TRBV6-6 to TRBJ2-1; 10 nucleotides align to TRBD2. Germline CDR1 MNHNY, CDR2 SVGAGI (reference sequence). This CDR3 comprises 17 residues. Trimming took 4 bases from V and 5 from J; bases not matched to a gene: 11. In DNA, the CDR3 is TGTGCCAGCAGTTCCTTGGGCCCAGCGGGGGGGAACAATGAGCAGTTCTTC. Its protein product is CASSSLGPAGGNNEQFF.

This clonotype showed up just a few times. CDR3 region: CASIPYEGFYEQYF. Written as DNA, the CDR3 is TGTGCCAGCATCCCATATGAGGGATTCTACGAGCAGTACTTC. The rearrangement uses TRBV11-2 and TRBJ2-7; the D gene is possibly TRBD2 (5 bases). The CDR3 sequence is 14 residues long. Trimming took off 7 bases at V and 3 bases at J, with 16 bases between the two ends. Germline V gives CDR1 SGHAT, CDR2 FQNNGV. Full variable domain (missing parts from reference TRBV11-2 and TRBJ2-7): EAGVAQSPRYKIIEKRQSVAFWCNPISGHATLYWYQQILGQGPKLLIQFQNNGVVDDSQLPKDRFSAERLKGVDSTLKIQPAKLEDSAVYLCASIPYEGFYEQYFGPGTRLTVT.

This clonotype turned up a few times. This chain uses TRBV29-1 with TRBJ2-1, with 7 bases fitting TRBD2. This CDR3 has 14 residues. Trimming cost V 4 bases and J 8 bases; bases outside gene matches: 11. CDR1 is SQVTM and CDR2 is ANQGSEA in the germline V gene. CDR3 residues: CSVGPAGGGYEQFF. The CDR3 DNA sequence: TGCAGCGTTGGGCCAGCAGGCGGGGGTTATGAGCAGTTCTTC.

The chain couples TRBV10-3 to TRBJ1-1; unclear D gene. Germline assignment: CDR1 ENHRY and CDR2 SYGVKD. Trimming left V 6 bases short and J 0 bases short, with 11 bases between. The CDR3 consists of 14 residues. The CDR3 reads CAIRPMRMNTEAFF. The CDR3 nucleotides are TGTGCCATCAGACCAATGCGGATGAACACTGAAGCTTTCTTT.

This clonotype was picked up many times. V is TRBV12-5 and J is TRBJ1-1; D is possibly TRBD1 (5 bases). The CDR3 has 15 amino acids. The V gene's germline CDR1 is LGHNT and CDR2 FRNRAP. Trimming left V 2 bases short and J 5 bases short, with 15 bases between. The CDR3 sequence: CASGLYGGRKTEAFF. The CDR3 DNA reads TGTGCTAGTGGTTTGTATGGGGGGAGAAAAACTGAAGCTTTCTTT.

This clonotype appeared many times. The CDR3 here is CASSQESLAGGTDTQYF. Written as DNA, the CDR3 is TGTGCCAGCAGCCAAGAAAGCCTAGCGGGGGGAACAGATACGCAGTATTTT. J is TRBJ2-3 and V is TRBV4-2; 11 bases align to TRBD2. This CDR3 contains 17 residues. Germline CDR1 and CDR2: LGHNA and YNFKEQ. V shed 0 bases, J shed 3 bases, and the junction held 5 bases outside the gene matches.

This chain connects TRBV6-2 or TRBV6-3 to TRBJ2-5; a weak D match, TRBD1 (7 bases). Germline V lookup: CDR1 MNHEY, CDR2 SVGEGT. The CDR3 length is 16 residues. V shed 5 bases and J shed 2 bases, with 18 bases lying between them. The CDR3 sequence: CASSQRGDSRQETQYF. The CDR3, as DNA: TGTGCCAGCAGTCAGAGGGGGGACAGTCGACAAGAGACCCAGTACTTC.

This clonotype was counted a few times. CDR3 loop: CASSTGQGVNYGYTF. The DNA of the CDR3 is TGTGCCAGCAGCACGGGACAGGGTGTCAACTATGGCTACACCTTC. V gene TRBV7-9 combines with J gene TRBJ1-2; TRBD1 aligns across 9 bases. Germline V CDR1 and CDR2: SEHNR, FQNEAQ (reference sequence). J gave up 2 bases and V 5 bases, and 6 bases lay outside the gene matches. The CDR3 runs to 15 residues.

In its sample, this clonotype was seen many times. The chain employs TRBV7-2 and TRBJ2-7; no clear D. Looked up from germline, CDR1 is SGHTA and CDR2 is FQGNSA. Deletions cut 4 bases from V and 2 bases from J, with 15 bases between. This CDR3 has 15 amino acids. Here the CDR3 DNA reads TGTGCCAGCAGCTGGAACGACTTTTCAACCTACGAGCAGTACTTC. Protein sequence: CASSWNDFSTYEQYF.

As for this clonotype: The limits of the CDR3 on the DNA are not certain, so only TCRdb's listed CDR3 is given. The gene calls are TRBV5-1 and TRBJ1-1. A total of 14 residues make up the CDR3, ends included. Germline loops: CDR1 SGHRS, CDR2 YFSETQ. The CDR3 loop reads CASSFGPGNTEAFF.

This clonotype appeared many times. The rearrangement joins TRBV7-8 to TRBJ2-1; tentatively, D is TRBD1 or TRBD2 (5 bases each). The CDR3 contains 18 residues. CDR1 and CDR2 (germline): SGHVS, FQNEAQ. V was shortened by 3 bases and J by 0 bases, with 18 bases between the two germline ends. CDR3 sequence reads: CASSFGSGRPSSYNEQFF. DNA for the CDR3: TGTGCCAGCAGCTTTGGGTCGGGGCGACCAAGCTCCTACAATGAGCAGTTCTTC.

The rearrangement joins TRBV28 to TRBJ1-5; no clear D gene. Germline CDR1 reads MDHEN; CDR2 reads SYDVKM. Trimming removed 9 bases from V and 0 bases from J, with 12 bases in between. This CDR3 is built from 14 residues. CDR3 sequence reads: CASSPLFSNQPQHF. The CDR3 region has the DNA TGTGCCAGTTCCCCGCTCTTTAGCAATCAGCCCCAGCATTTT. Combining the CDR3 with reference TRBV28 and TRBJ1-5 gives the whole variable domain DVKVTQSSRYLVKRTGEKVFLECVQDMDHENMFWYRQDPGLGLRLIYFSYDVKMKEKGDIPEGYSVSREKKERFSLILESASTNQTSMYLCASSPLFSNQPQHFGDGTRLSIL.

The chain combines TRBV5-1 with TRBJ2-7; the D gene could be TRBD1 or TRBD2 (5 bases each). From germline, CDR1 is SGHRS and CDR2 YFSETQ. Deletions cut 4 bases from V and 6 bases from J, with 14 bases between. The length of the CDR3 is 13 residues. The CDR3 DNA follows: TGCGCCAGCAGCCGGGGACCCGAGGGCGAGCAGTACTTC. Protein: CASSRGPEGEQYF.

The rearrangement joins TRBV29-1 to TRBJ1-1; D gene ambiguous. In germline, CDR1 is SQVTM, CDR2 ANQGSEA. This CDR3 is 14 amino acids long. Trimming took 3 bases from V and 1 from J, leaving 12 bases between them. CDR3: CSVDKAASNTEAFF. CDR3 coding DNA: TGCAGCGTTGACAAGGCGGCGTCGAACACTGAAGCTTTCTTT.

This clonotype was recorded many times. This rearrangement joins TRBV7-2 to TRBJ1-1; D perhaps matches TRBD1 (6 bases). This CDR3 spans 18 amino acids. V was pared by 4 bases and J by 3 bases, with 24 bases between. Germline V gene lookup returns CDR1 SGHTA and CDR2 FQGNSA. CDR3 DNA: TGTGCCAGCAGCTCCCGATCGAGCGAGGGGGTAGGGTACACTGAAGCTTTCTTT. It yields the protein CASSSRSSEGVGYTEAFF.

This clonotype was seen ten or more times. The J gene is TRBJ1-2, the V gene TRBV12-3 or TRBV12-4; D is unresolved. This CDR3 comprises 16 residues. V lost 5 bases and J 4 bases, leaving 20 bases between the germline ends. Here the CDR3 reads CASSTSSTPTGYGYTF. DNA for the CDR3: TGTGCCAGCAGTACCTCGTCGACACCAACTGGCTATGGCTACACCTTC.

The chain has TRBV7-9 and TRBJ1-6; TRBD1 matches at 9 bases. CDR3 length: 15 residues. Germline lookup yields CDR1 SEHNR and CDR2 FQNEAQ (reference sequence). Unmatched junction bases numbered 5, after V lost 5 bases and J lost 6 bases. This chain's CDR3 is CASSHGTGINSPLHF. CDR3 DNA: TGTGCCAGCAGCCACGGGACAGGGATTAATTCACCCCTCCACTTT.

This clonotype was seen at least ten times. V gene TRBV19 combines with J gene TRBJ2-1; no definite D call. CDR1 is LNHDA and CDR2 is SQIVND in the germline V gene (reference sequence). The CDR3 is 14 amino acids. Trimming cost V 5 bases and J 1 base, with 9 bases left between them. The CDR3 loop reads CASSYPGSYNEQFF. In DNA, the CDR3 is TGTGCCAGTAGTTACCCAGGTTCCTACAATGAGCAGTTCTTC.

V is TRBV5-6 and J is TRBJ2-1; no reliable D call. Germline CDR1 SGHDT, CDR2 YYEEEE. The V end was cut by 6 bases, the J end by 2 bases, with 12 bases between. The CDR3 covers 14 residues. The CDR3, as DNA: TGTGCCAGCAATAATCGCGGAACCTACAATGAGCAGTTCTTC. Translating gives CASNNRGTYNEQFF. Drawing the rest from reference TRBV5-6 and TRBJ2-1, the complete variable domain is DAGVTQSPTHLIKTRGQQVTLRCSPKSGHDTVSWYQQALGQGPQFIFQYYEEEERQRGNFPDRFSGHQFPNYSSELNVNALLLGDSALYLCASNNRGTYNEQFFGPGTRLTVL.

This clonotype was recorded many times. The gene calls are TRBV7-6 and TRBJ2-3; TRBD1 aligns across 10 bases. V was pared by 5 bases and J by 5 bases, with 4 bases of the junction left unmatched. Germline CDR1 reads SGHVS; CDR2 reads FNYEAQ. The CDR3 runs 14 residues. CDR3 region: CASSGGQGIDTQYF. The CDR3 bases are TGTGCCAGCAGCGGGGGACAGGGGATAGATACGCAGTATTTT.

CDR3 nucleotides: TGTGCCAGCAGGGACAGGGCCGGGGAGCTGTTTTTT. Its protein is CASRDRAGELFF. The chain carries TRBV9 and TRBJ2-2, with 8 nucleotides matching TRBD1. V dropped 5 bases and J dropped 6; count of bases not matched to a gene: 0. The germline CDR1 and CDR2 sequences are SGDLS and YYNGEE. The CDR3 extends over 12 amino acids. The whole variable domain, filled in from reference TRBV9 and TRBJ2-2, reads DSGVTQTPKHLITATGQRVTLRCSPRSGDLSVYWYQQSLDQGLQFLIQYYNGEERAKGNILERFSAQQFPDLHSELNLSSLELGDSALYFCASRDRAGELFFGEGSRLTVL.

The chain links TRBV29-1 to TRBJ2-1; weak D call: TRBD2 (5 bases). The CDR3 consists of 13 residues. The germline V gene has CDR1 SQVTM and CDR2 ANQGSEA. Trimming took off 4 bases at V and 5 bases at J, with 12 bases between the two ends. CDR3 nucleotides: TGCAGCGTTGTAGCGACAATCAACAATGAGCAGTTCTTC. Protein sequence: CSVVATINNEQFF.

This clonotype has ten or more counts. The chain joins TRBV19 to TRBJ2-1, with D possibly TRBD2 on 6 matching bases. Trimming cost V 1 base and J 0 bases, with 10 bases left between them. The CDR3 extends over 16 amino acids. CDR1 LNHDA and CDR2 SQIVND come from the germline V gene (reference sequence). The CDR3 sequence: CASSIVGGSSYNEQFF. CDR3 DNA: TGTGCCAGTAGTATAGTAGGAGGGAGCTCCTACAATGAGCAGTTCTTC.

This clonotype has a count of ten or more. The genes are TRBV7-2 and TRBJ1-3; D call uncertain. V gave up 0 bases and J gave up 0 bases, with 15 bases separating them. CDR1 and CDR2 from the germline V gene are SGHTA and FQGNSA. The CDR3 covers 18 residues. CDR3 nucleotides: TGTGCCAGCAGCTTAGCGCCGAGGACGGGAAGCTCTGGAAACACCATATATTTT. Its translation: CASSLAPRTGSSGNTIYF.

This chain connects TRBV7-8 to TRBJ2-1; no clear D gene. CDR3 size: 17 residues. The V end was cut by 2 bases, the J end by 0 bases, with 14 bases between. From germline, CDR1 is SGHVS and CDR2 FQNEAQ. The DNA of the CDR3 is TGTGCCAGCAGCTTAAGTAAGCCGGAGACCTCCTACAATGAGCAGTTCTTC. Translation: CASSLSKPETSYNEQFF.

This clonotype appeared many times. The rearrangement uses TRBV7-2 and TRBJ1-1; weak D call: TRBD1 (5 bases). Trimming took off 1 base at V and 0 bases at J, with 15 bases between the two ends. CDR3 length: 17 residues. The germline V gene has CDR1 SGHTA and CDR2 FQGNSA. For the CDR3, the DNA is TGTGCCAGCAGCTTAGGCCCCGGGGCCGTCATGAACACTGAAGCTTTCTTT. Amino acids: CASSLGPGAVMNTEAFF.

This clonotype came up a few times. The chain employs TRBV5-4 and TRBJ2-3, with D possibly TRBD2 on 6 matching bases. V was cut by 4 bases and J by 6 bases, with 9 bases left in between. The V gene's germline CDR1 is SGHNT and CDR2 YYREEE (reference sequence). This CDR3 has 12 residues. CDR3 bases: TGTGCCAGCAGCGAAGGAGGGGATACGCAGTATTTT. The encoded protein is CASSEGGDTQYF.

V and J are TRBV20-1 and TRBJ2-7; either TRBD1 or TRBD2 may supply D (6 bases each). The CDR3 consists of 14 residues. CDR1 is DFQATT, CDR2 SNEGSKA, per germline (reference sequence). Between the trimmed V and J ends, which lost 3 bases and 2 bases, there was a span of 14 bases. The chain's CDR3 is CSARRGGGTYEQYF. As DNA, the CDR3 is TGCAGTGCTAGGCGTGGAGGGGGGACCTACGAGCAGTACTTC.

This clonotype was counted only a few times. J is TRBJ2-5 and V is TRBV13; D not resolved. This CDR3 is 15 amino acids long. Per germline, CDR1 PRHDT and CDR2 FYEKMQ (reference sequence). The germline V and J ends were trimmed by 3 bases and 2 bases, with 13 bases remaining between them. The CDR3 bases are TGTGCCAGCAGCTTGGTCCAATCCGATCAAGAGACCCAGTACTTC. This sequence encodes CASSLVQSDQETQYF.